These T cell receptor beta chains were read from a single sample in a study of shared clonotypes between healthy human individuals. Clones were read by immunoSEQ multiplex PCR, and TCRdb kept only the in-frame ones, dropping some. The table includes fewer than 1.8 million clones, approximately 98.5% detected once. The sample taken for sequencing was naive CD4+ T cells sorted from blood. Source of these receptors: a man aged 25 to 45 in good health. Both conserved end residues are trimmed from each CDR3. For some rows the clone size is stated as once, few or many, or as a class when expanded; others skip it.

CDR3,length,J,V,size
SVDRGNTDTQY,11,TRBJ2-3,TRBV29-1,once
ASKQRRDVF,9,TRBJ1-1,TRBV25-1,-
ATARTSGYTGELF,13,TRBJ2-2,TRBV11-2,-
ASSQDMEPGNTIY,13,TRBJ1-3,TRBV4-3,once
ASRSFGFADTQY,12,TRBJ2-3,TRBV7-8,once
ASSPNGNQPQH,11,TRBJ1-5,TRBV18,-
ASSDYSGEQY,10,TRBJ2-7,TRBV2,-
ASSYTYNEQF,10,TRBJ2-1,TRBV5-1,-
ASSPHRGSPYNEQF,14,TRBJ2-1,TRBV18,-
ASSPLIGGTQY,11,TRBJ2-5,TRBV28,once
ASSYRRGTGNQPQH,14,TRBJ1-5,TRBV2,-
ASNKPGTGPRNTGELF,16,TRBJ2-2,TRBV5-5,-
ASRTDRGTYEQY,12,TRBJ2-7,TRBV6-5,-
ASSVLSGAPNEQF,13,TRBJ2-1,TRBV9,once
ASSEGTGADTQY,12,TRBJ2-3,TRBV5-1,-
ASSDRGTTGYEQY,13,TRBJ2-7,TRBV6-1,-
ASSLDPARGYT,11,TRBJ1-2,TRBV11-2,once
ASSDIGGNGGAEQY,14,TRBJ2-7,TRBV25-1,once
ASSSQVQPQH,10,TRBJ1-5,TRBV19,-
ASSVDTPDRTSGANVLT,17,TRBJ2-6,TRBV9,-
ASSSSGSSYEQY,12,TRBJ2-7,TRBV5-1,-
ASSVAGPYGYT,11,TRBJ1-2,TRBV28,-
ASSPDSNYGYT,11,TRBJ1-2,TRBV18,-
ASSFPNQPQH,10,TRBJ1-5,TRBV7-9,-
ASSVGTSYNEQF,12,TRBJ2-1,TRBV9,once
AWSYRGRISYEQY,13,TRBJ2-7,TRBV30,-
SVNGRSSYNEQF,12,TRBJ2-1,TRBV29-1,-
ASSVSRGTLYNEQF,14,TRBJ2-1,TRBV9,-
ASSMRGINSGNTIY,14,TRBJ1-3,TRBV19,-
ASSLGGTEGKVF,12,TRBJ1-1,TRBV7-9,once
ASREGTESSYNEQF,14,TRBJ2-1,TRBV9,-
AISEQTGGVSMFT,13,TRBJ1-2,TRBV10-3,-
AWSMVNTEAF,10,TRBJ1-1,TRBV30,-
ASSHSVSETQY,11,TRBJ2-5,TRBV28,-
ASSPGTLYEQY,11,TRBJ2-7,TRBV25-1,-
ATSKEGTPGDYGYT,14,TRBJ1-2,TRBV15,-
ASRDTSYEQY,10,TRBJ2-7,TRBV7-8,-
ASSPTSVGELF,11,TRBJ2-2,TRBV28,-
ASSVEEAPSYEQY,13,TRBJ2-7,TRBV9,-
ASSFRDSYNSPLH,13,TRBJ1-6,TRBV5-1,-
ASSGGTPIADTQY,13,TRBJ2-3,TRBV11-2,once
ASKEGTYEQY,10,TRBJ2-7,TRBV2,-
ASSPPGQLSYNEQF,14,TRBJ2-1,TRBV11-2,-
ASSWKSRASGRKETQY,16,TRBJ2-5,TRBV5-4,-
ASSSLGGSNTGELF,14,TRBJ2-2,TRBV11-1,-
SAPRGDTQY,9,TRBJ2-3,TRBV20-1,-
ASSIGTAGYEQY,12,TRBJ2-7,TRBV19,-